This entry is about one T cell receptor beta chain. What it recognizes is unknown. The CDR3 loop spans 15 amino acids. V was pared by 4 bases and J by 3 bases, with 7 bases of the junction left unmatched. The germline CDR1 and CDR2 sequences are SGHVS and FQNEAQ. This record comes from a study of cytomegalovirus exposure and HLA in healthy donors. As for the study in general: Most donors, 80% to 90% of 398 genotyped, fell in the Caucasian-associated ancestry cluster.

The study ran its PCR with 60 Vbeta and 13 Jbeta primers. TCRdb's copy holds only in-frame clones and misses some; the assay was immunoSEQ multiplex PCR. Here the sample spans more than 95,000 clones, roughly a tenth being singletons. Study-wide points: Earlier analysis yielded a pattern in which most TCR beta V segments were productive about 90% or about 30% of the time. The authors listed some 160 TCR beta chains as cytomegalovirus-associated.

The sequenced sample was PBMCs. The clonotype originates from a man in his forties in good health and CMV-seropositive. V usage is TRBV7-8 and J usage is TRBJ2-7; 9 positions match TRBD2. CDR3 in amino acids: CASSSLAGDSYEQYF. As DNA, the CDR3 is TGTGCCAGCAGCTCTTTAGCGGGAGATAGCTACGAGCAGTACTTC.